This T cell receptor beta chain is from a study of blood T cell repertoires in COVID-19. Profiled with immunoSEQ multiplex PCR; TCRdb holds only in-frame clones, not every one. The top ten clones hold 4.1% of a sample with around 250,000 clones, roughly 90% of them seen once. Participants were placed into cohorts based on the clinical history they reported. Trimming shortened V by 1 base and J by 5 bases, and 10 bases separated the two germline ends. The CDR3 runs to 14 residues. In germline, CDR1 is SGDLS, CDR2 YYNGEE. The sequenced sample was PBMCs or T cells enriched from blood (not recorded which). The receptor was derived from a woman in her twenties or thirties who had recovered from COVID-19. This chain connects TRBV9 to TRBJ2-1; no reliable D call. The DNA for the CDR3 is TGTGCCAGCAGCGTAATCCCTAATAACAATGAGCAGTTCTTC. Amino acids: CASSVIPNNNEQFF.